These 30 T cell receptor beta chains originate from one sample sequenced in a study of T cells in Graves' hyperthyroidism and ophthalmopathy. It was RNA transcripts that yielded the amplified TCR beta CDR3 regions. The study used the HTBI primer set for a first-round RT-PCR of the TCR CDR3. Using its own MiXCR run on the multiplex PCR reads, TCRdb lists one record per CDR3 protein. This sample has 300,000 to 450,000 distinct CDR3 sequences, with roughly 25% found just once. Sample: blood. These receptors were taken from a man aged 45 to 65 with Graves' hyperthyroidism.

This clonotype was counted a few times. The chain joins TRBV28 to TRBJ2-7, with unresolved D. V lost 4 bases, J lost 5 bases, and 6 bases lay in between. Per the germline V gene, CDR1 is MDHEN and CDR2 is SYDVKM. The CDR3 runs 11 residues. CDR3 sequence: CASSYRNEQYF. The DNA for the CDR3 is TGTGCCAGCAGTTATCGGAACGAGCAGTACTTC. Filled out from reference TRBV28 and TRBJ2-7, the complete variable domain reads DVKVTQSSRYLVKRTGEKVFLECVQDMDHENMFWYRQDPGLGLRLIYFSYDVKMKEKGDIPEGYSVSREKKERFSLILESASTNQTSMYLCASSYRNEQYFGPGTRLTVT.

The chain uses TRBV5-1 and TRBJ2-7; TRBD2 matches at 13 bases. This CDR3 has 15 residues. Germline-derived CDR1 and CDR2 are SGHRS and YFSETQ. Unmatched junction bases numbered 2, after V lost 0 bases and J lost 5 bases. This chain's CDR3 is CASSLGTSGSDEQYF. CDR3 DNA sequence: TGCGCCAGCAGCTTGGGGACTAGCGGGAGTGACGAGCAGTACTTC.

The chain couples TRBV6-6 to TRBJ1-3, with D possibly matching TRBD1 (5 bases). The CDR3 is made up of 16 amino acids. Trimming removed 0 bases at V and 0 bases at J, with 9 bases between. Germline CDR1 is MNHNY and CDR2 is SVGAGI (reference sequence). CDR3 amino acids: CASSYSSGSSGNTIYF. The CDR3 DNA reads TGTGCCAGCAGTTACTCGTCAGGGAGCTCTGGAAACACCATATATTTT.

This clonotype was found a few times. J is TRBJ2-7 and V is TRBV13, with no clear D. The CDR3 sequence is 13 residues long. Germline CDR1 PRHDT, CDR2 FYEKMQ (reference sequence). V lost 1 base, J lost 2 bases, and 6 bases lay in between. CDR3 residues: CASSLDVPYEQYF. CDR3 in DNA: TGTGCCAGCAGCTTAGATGTCCCCTACGAGCAGTACTTC.

This chain uses TRBV28 with TRBJ2-1; D could derive from TRBD1 or TRBD2 (6 bases each). The V gene lost 4 bases and the J gene lost 15 bases, with 19 bases spanning the gap. The CDR3 spans 13 residues. Germline assignment: CDR1 MDHEN and CDR2 SYDVKM. The CDR3: CASSWGAQEGRFF. The CDR3, as DNA: TGTGCCAGCAGTTGGGGGGCGCAAGAAGGGCGGTTCTTC. Full variable domain (rest looked up from reference TRBV28 and TRBJ2-1): DVKVTQSSRYLVKRTGEKVFLECVQDMDHENMFWYRQDPGLGLRLIYFSYDVKMKEKGDIPEGYSVSREKKERFSLILESASTNQTSMYLCASSWGAQEGRFFGPGTRLTVL.

The chain recombines TRBV5-1 with TRBJ2-1, with D perhaps matching TRBD2 (6 bases). The CDR3 sequence is 14 residues long. The ends were cut back, 7 bases at V and 6 bases at J, with 17 bases in the middle. Germline CDR1 and CDR2: SGHRS and YFSETQ. The DNA for the CDR3 is TGCGCCAGCCGCGCGGGACTGGGTTCCAATGAGCAGTTCTTC. Translation: CASRAGLGSNEQFF.

Points on this clonotype: This may come from a read error, since a much larger clone is one base off. The rearrangement links TRBV28 to TRBJ2-7, with TRBD1 matching over 8 bases. Germline V gene sequence: CDR1 MDHEN, CDR2 SYDVKM. The CDR3 spans 16 residues. The CDR3 DNA sequence: TGTGCCAACAGTTCTCCGGGACAGGAAATCTCCTACGAGCAGTACTTC. Encoded protein: CANSSPGQEISYEQYF.

The sample holds many counts of this clonotype. V gene TRBV28 combines with J gene TRBJ2-5; tentatively, D is TRBD1 (6 bases). The CDR3 length is 15 residues. Trimming pared 2 bases from V and 5 bases from J, leaving 15 bases between. The germline V gene has CDR1 MDHEN and CDR2 SYDVKM. The CDR3 loop reads CASSLALGGRETQYF. The CDR3 bases are TGTGCCAGCAGTTTAGCCCTAGGGGGTAGGGAGACCCAGTACTTC.

This clonotype was observed a few times. This chain connects TRBV7-8 to TRBJ1-1, with D possibly being TRBD1 (6 bases). The CDR3 is 13 amino acids. In germline, CDR1 is SGHVS, CDR2 FQNEAQ. V was clipped by 4 bases and J by 11 bases, with 17 bases between them. The CDR3 spells CASSSVPGHWAFF. In DNA, the CDR3 is TGTGCCAGCAGCTCTGTACCGGGACATTGGGCTTTCTTT.

In its sample, this clonotype was seen a few times. V and J are TRBV4-1 and TRBJ2-3; TRBD1 is a possible D gene (5 bases). This CDR3 is 15 amino acids long. V shed 1 base and J shed 2 bases, with 10 bases lying between them. Germline V gene sequence: CDR1 MGHRA, CDR2 YSYEKL. CDR3 sequence (DNA): TGCGCCAGCAGCCAAGTTTGGGGCTACACAGATACGCAGTATTTT. Translated: CASSQVWGYTDTQYF.

The V and J genes are TRBV20-1 and TRBJ2-5, with 10 bases identical to TRBD2. J was trimmed by 4 bases and V by 0 bases; bases with no gene match: 8. From germline, CDR1 is DFQATT and CDR2 SNEGSKA (reference sequence). The CDR3 runs to 16 residues. Written as DNA, the CDR3 is TGCAGTGCTAGAGAACCAGCGGGAGGGCCAGTAGAGACCCAGTACTTC. This translates into CSAREPAGGPVETQYF.

The J gene is TRBJ2-1, the V gene TRBV6-1; D gene unclear. The CDR3 is 13 amino acids. V was shortened by 7 bases and J by 0 bases, with 7 bases between the two germline ends. CDR1 and CDR2 (germline): MNHNS, SASEGT. The CDR3 region has the DNA TGTGCCAGCACTGACGCCTCCTACAATGAGCAGTTCTTC. The encoded protein is CASTDASYNEQFF.

This clonotype was seen a few times. This chain links TRBV5-1 with TRBJ2-7; TRBD1 agrees at 8 bases. Looked up from germline, CDR1 is SGHRS and CDR2 is YFSETQ. With V trimmed by 4 bases and J by 6 bases, 3 bases remained unmatched. This CDR3 is built from 12 residues. The CDR3 is CASSITGGEQYF. For the CDR3, the DNA is TGCGCCAGCAGCATTACAGGGGGCGAGCAGTACTTC.

This clonotype occurred many times. This chain connects TRBV6-1 to TRBJ2-7, with no clear D. In germline, CDR1 is MNHNS, CDR2 SASEGT. Trimming cost V 5 bases and J 3 bases, with 17 bases left between them. CDR3 length equals 15 residues. Here the CDR3 reads CASSFPRSGGYEQYF. In nucleotides, the CDR3 is TGTGCCAGCAGTTTCCCCAGGAGTGGTGGCTACGAGCAGTACTTC.

This sequence joins TRBV9 and TRBJ1-3; unclear D gene. This CDR3 is 14 amino acids long. Trimming removed 1 base from V and 1 base from J, with 6 bases in between. Germline CDR1 and CDR2: SGDLS and YYNGEE. The CDR3 sequence: CASSVRPSGNTIYF. CDR3 coding DNA: TGTGCCAGCAGCGTAAGGCCTTCTGGAAACACCATATATTTT. The whole variable domain, remainder taken from reference TRBV9 and TRBJ1-3, is DSGVTQTPKHLITATGQRVTLRCSPRSGDLSVYWYQQSLDQGLQFLIQYYNGEERAKGNILERFSAQQFPDLHSELNLSSLELGDSALYFCASSVRPSGNTIYFGEGSWLTVV.

The chain employs TRBV3-1 and TRBJ1-4; no definite D call. This CDR3 comprises 16 residues. Trimming removed 1 base at V and 3 bases at J, with 12 bases between. Germline V gene sequence: CDR1 LGHDT, CDR2 YNNKEL (reference sequence). The CDR3 here is CASSQVNLEANEKLFF. CDR3 coding DNA: TGTGCCAGCAGCCAAGTCAACCTCGAGGCTAATGAAAAACTGTTTTTT. Looking up the rest from reference TRBV3-1 and TRBJ1-4 gives the full variable domain: DTAVSQTPKYLVTQMGNDKSIKCEQNLGHDTMYWYKQDSKKFLKIMFSYNNKELIINETVPNRFSPKSPDKAHLNLHINSLELGDSAVYFCASSQVNLEANEKLFFGSGTQLSVL.

The J gene is TRBJ2-2, the V gene TRBV7-9; D is perhaps TRBD2 (6 bases). CDR3 length equals 13 residues. V was pared by 5 bases and J by 6 bases, with 10 bases between. Germline-derived CDR1 and CDR2 are SEHNR and FQNEAQ (reference sequence). CDR3 in DNA: TGTGCCAGCAGCACAACTAGCTCCGGGGAGCTGTTTTTT. Translated: CASSTTSSGELFF. Full variable domain (outside the CDR3, taken from reference TRBV7-9 and TRBJ2-2): DTGVSQNPRHKITKRGQNVTFRCDPISEHNRLYWYRQTLGQGPEFLTYFQNEAQLEKSRLLSDRFSAERPKGSFSTLEIQRTEQGDSAMYLCASSTTSSGELFFGEGSRLTVL.

This clonotype was found a few times. The chain has TRBV29-1 and TRBJ1-1; 9 bases map to TRBD1. V dropped 2 bases and J dropped 8; count of bases not matched to a gene: 3. The CDR3 consists of 12 residues. Per the germline V gene, CDR1 is SQVTM and CDR2 is ANQGSEA. The CDR3 DNA sequence: TGCAGCGTTGAACAGGACAGGGGCGAAGCTTTCTTT. It yields the protein CSVEQDRGEAFF. The variable domain in full, with the rest retrieved from reference TRBV29-1 and TRBJ1-1, is SAVISQKPSRDICQRGTSLTIQCQVDSQVTMMFWYRQQPGQSLTLIATANQGSEATYESGFVIDKFPISRPNLTFSTLTVSNMSPEDSSIYLCSVEQDRGEAFFGQGTRLTVV.

V is TRBV5-1 and J is TRBJ2-3; D remains unclear. The germline CDR1 and CDR2 sequences are SGHRS and YFSETQ. This CDR3 region has 12 residues. V shed 3 bases and J shed 2 bases, with 4 bases lying between them. In nucleotides, the CDR3 is TGCGCCAGCAGCTACAACACAGATACGCAGTATTTT. Amino acids: CASSYNTDTQYF.

V is TRBV27 and J is TRBJ2-3; D may be TRBD1 or TRBD2 (5 bases each). The ends were cut back, 5 bases at V and 3 bases at J, with 18 bases in the middle. This CDR3 has 16 residues. Germline V CDR1 and CDR2: MNHEY, SMNVEV (reference sequence). Here the CDR3 reads CASSPLPGPATDTQYF. DNA for the CDR3: TGTGCCAGCAGTCCACTCCCGGGACCAGCGACAGATACGCAGTATTTT.

The CDR3 DNA follows: TGTGCCAGCAGTCTCAACAGAGAAGAAGCTTTCTTT. As protein: CASSLNREEAFF. The chain is built from TRBV6-1 and TRBJ1-1; D remains unclear. CDR1 MNHNS and CDR2 SASEGT come from the germline V gene. This CDR3 has 12 amino acids. The V end was cut by 5 bases, the J end by 8 bases, with 12 bases between.

The V gene is TRBV14, the J gene TRBJ1-6, with TRBD1 as a possible D gene (5 bases). Trimming removed 1 base from V and 6 bases from J, with 10 bases in between. The CDR3 length is 15 residues. CDR1 SGHDN and CDR2 FVKESK come from the germline V gene. Here the CDR3 DNA reads TGTGCCAGCAGCCAAGGAGCAGGGTTTAATTCACCCCTCCACTTT. Translated: CASSQGAGFNSPLHF.

The chain has TRBV5-1 and TRBJ2-1, with 14 positions matching TRBD2. The CDR3 sequence is 15 residues long. Germline V gene lookup returns CDR1 SGHRS and CDR2 YFSETQ. The V gene end was trimmed by 6 bases and the J gene end by 7 bases; junction bases not matched to a gene: 6. CDR3 residues: CASTLGLAGVNEQFF. The DNA for the CDR3 is TGCGCCAGCACCCTGGGACTAGCGGGAGTAAATGAGCAGTTCTTC.

In its sample, this clonotype was seen a few times. The chain has TRBV5-1 and TRBJ2-7; 9 positions agree with TRBD1. This CDR3 has 14 amino acids. The V gene end was trimmed by 2 bases and the J gene end by 5 bases; junction bases not matched to a gene: 5. CDR1 and CDR2 (germline): SGHRS, YFSETQ. In DNA, the CDR3 is TGCGCCAGCAGCTTTGGGACAGGGTTCGACGAGCAGTACTTC. Translating gives CASSFGTGFDEQYF.

The chain links TRBV9 to TRBJ1-4, with 7 bases aligning to TRBD1. The CDR3 sequence is 16 residues long. The V segment lost 4 bases and the J segment 6 bases; nucleotides outside the gene matches: 12. Germline V gene lookup returns CDR1 SGDLS and CDR2 YYNGEE. CDR3 sequence (DNA): TGTGCCAGCAGCTCGACCTACAGGGGAGAGGATGAAAAACTGTTTTTT. It translates to CASSSTYRGEDEKLFF.

This clonotype has more than one count but fewer than ten. This rearrangement joins TRBV7-3 to TRBJ2-2; TRBD1 matches at 7 bases. The CDR3 covers 16 residues. V trimming: 7 bases; J trimming: 2 bases; junction bases outside the gene matches: 10. CDR1 and CDR2 from the germline V gene are SGHTA and FQGTGA. CDR3 nucleotide sequence: TGTGCCAGCAAAAAATCCGGACAGGCTAACACCGGGGAGCTGTTTTTT. Amino acid sequence: CASKKSGQANTGELFF.

The V gene is TRBV5-1, the J gene TRBJ2-2; perhaps D is TRBD1 or TRBD2 (5 bases each). The V and J ends lost 2 bases and 4 bases respectively, with 12 bases between them. This CDR3 spans 15 amino acids. Germline V CDR1 and CDR2: SGHRS, YFSETQ. The CDR3 protein is CASSFTWGSTGELFF. For the CDR3, the DNA is TGCGCCAGCAGCTTCACCTGGGGGAGCACCGGGGAGCTGTTTTTT.

This rearrangement joins TRBV11-3 to TRBJ2-1; TRBD2 aligns across 12 bases. The CDR3 is made up of 16 amino acids. From germline, CDR1 is SGHNT and CDR2 YENEEA. J gave up 9 bases and V 2 bases, and 8 bases lay outside the gene matches. As DNA, the CDR3 is TGTGCCAGCAGCTTATTTCTAGCGGGAGGGCCGACTGAGCAGTTCTTC. It specifies CASSLFLAGGPTEQFF.

This clonotype was detected ten times or more. The V gene is TRBV7-3, the J gene TRBJ2-1; possible D gene TRBD2, 7 bases. Trimming left V 5 bases short and J 8 bases short, with 16 bases between. Germline V CDR1 and CDR2: SGHTA, FQGTGA. CDR3 length: 14 residues. CDR3 amino acids: CASSRIGEGDEQFF. For the CDR3, the DNA is TGTGCCAGCAGCCGAATCGGGGAGGGGGATGAGCAGTTCTTC. Full variable domain (outside the CDR3, taken from reference TRBV7-3 and TRBJ2-1): GAGVSQTPSNKVTEKGKYVELRCDPISGHTALYWYRQSLGQGPEFLIYFQGTGAADDSGLPNDRFFAVRPEGSVSTLKIQRTERGDSAVYLCASSRIGEGDEQFFGPGTRLTVL.

The chain joins TRBV27 to TRBJ2-1; 8 bases match TRBD2. The J segment lost 3 bases and the V segment lost 1 base, leaving 11 bases of the junction unmatched. This CDR3 is 18 amino acids long. Germline V gene lookup returns CDR1 MNHEY and CDR2 SMNVEV (reference sequence). This chain's CDR3 is CASSLLITSGTNYNEQFF. CDR3 nucleotide sequence: TGTGCCAGCAGTTTATTGATTACTAGCGGAACCAACTACAATGAGCAGTTCTTC.